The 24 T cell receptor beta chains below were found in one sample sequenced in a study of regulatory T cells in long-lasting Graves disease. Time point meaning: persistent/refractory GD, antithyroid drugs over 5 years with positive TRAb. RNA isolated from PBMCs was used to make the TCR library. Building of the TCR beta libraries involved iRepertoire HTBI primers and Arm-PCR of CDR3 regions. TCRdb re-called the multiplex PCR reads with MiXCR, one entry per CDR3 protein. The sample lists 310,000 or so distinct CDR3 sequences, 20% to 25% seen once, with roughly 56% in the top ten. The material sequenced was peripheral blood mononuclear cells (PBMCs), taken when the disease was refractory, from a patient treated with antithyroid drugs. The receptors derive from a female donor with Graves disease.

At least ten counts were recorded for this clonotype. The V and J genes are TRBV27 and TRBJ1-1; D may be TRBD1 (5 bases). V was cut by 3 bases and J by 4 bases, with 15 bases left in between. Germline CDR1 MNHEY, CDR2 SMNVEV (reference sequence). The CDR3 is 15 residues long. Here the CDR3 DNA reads TGTGCCAGCAGTTTGTTTCTTGACAGCCCCACTGAAGCTTTCTTT. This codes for CASSLFLDSPTEAFF.

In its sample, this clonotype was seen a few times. CDR3 sequence (DNA): TGTGCCTGGAGGGAAGCTTTACAGGGGGCGCTGGGCTATGGCTACACCTTC. Translating gives CAWREALQGALGYGYTF. This chain uses TRBV30 with TRBJ1-2; 9 bases align to TRBD1. From germline, CDR1 is GTSNPN and CDR2 SVGIG (reference sequence). The CDR3 consists of 17 residues. V was clipped by 3 bases and J by 4 bases; unmatched bases: 15.

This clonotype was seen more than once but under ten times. CDR3 sequence: CASSLGLGARADTQYF. CDR3 sequence (DNA): TGTGCCAGCAGCTTAGGTTTAGGGGCGCGGGCAGATACGCAGTATTTT. V and J are TRBV11-2 and TRBJ2-3, with D possibly being TRBD1 or TRBD2 (5 bases each). CDR3 length: 16 residues. Trimming removed 1 base at V and 4 bases at J, with 15 bases between. Germline V gives CDR1 SGHAT, CDR2 FQNNGV.

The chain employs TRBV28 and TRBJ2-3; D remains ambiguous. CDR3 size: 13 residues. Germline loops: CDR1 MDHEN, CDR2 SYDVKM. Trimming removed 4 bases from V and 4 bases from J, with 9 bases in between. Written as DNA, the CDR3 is TGTGCCAGCAGTTCCTCGGGCGCAGATACGCAGTATTTT. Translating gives CASSSSGADTQYF.

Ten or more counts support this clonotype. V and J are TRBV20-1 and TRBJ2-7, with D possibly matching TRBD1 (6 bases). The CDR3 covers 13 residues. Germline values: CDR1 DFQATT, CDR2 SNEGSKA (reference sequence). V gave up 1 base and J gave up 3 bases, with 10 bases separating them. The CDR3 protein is CSARGYRDYEQYF. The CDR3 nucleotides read TGCAGTGCTAGAGGGTACAGGGACTACGAGCAGTACTTC.

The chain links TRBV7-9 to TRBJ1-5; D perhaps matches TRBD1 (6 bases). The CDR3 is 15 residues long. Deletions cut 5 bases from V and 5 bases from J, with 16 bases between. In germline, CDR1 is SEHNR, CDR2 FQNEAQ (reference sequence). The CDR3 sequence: CASSRGRGGDQPQHF. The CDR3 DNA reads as TGTGCCAGCAGCAGGGGCAGGGGAGGAGATCAGCCCCAGCATTTT.

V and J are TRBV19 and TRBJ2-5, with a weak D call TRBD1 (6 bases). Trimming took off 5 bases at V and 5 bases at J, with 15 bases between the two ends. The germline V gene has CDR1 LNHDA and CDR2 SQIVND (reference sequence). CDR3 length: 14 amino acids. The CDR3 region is CASSPLQGRETQYF. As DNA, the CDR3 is TGTGCCAGTAGTCCCCTCCAGGGGCGGGAGACCCAGTACTTC.

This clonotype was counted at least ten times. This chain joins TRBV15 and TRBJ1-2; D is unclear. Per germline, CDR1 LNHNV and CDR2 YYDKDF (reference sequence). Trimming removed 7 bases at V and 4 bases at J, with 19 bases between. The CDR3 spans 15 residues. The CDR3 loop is CATTSTTGWAYGYTF. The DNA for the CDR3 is TGTGCCACCACCTCGACCACCGGATGGGCCTATGGCTACACCTTC.

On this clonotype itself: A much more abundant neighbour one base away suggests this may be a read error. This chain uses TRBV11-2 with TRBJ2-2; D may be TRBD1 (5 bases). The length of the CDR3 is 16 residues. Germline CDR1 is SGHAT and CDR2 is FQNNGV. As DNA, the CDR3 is TGTGCCTGCAGCTTAACCCTAACAAGGGGCACCGGGGAGCTGTTTTTT. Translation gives CACSLTLTRGTGELFF.

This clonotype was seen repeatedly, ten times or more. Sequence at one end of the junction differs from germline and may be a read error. Written as DNA, the CDR3 is TGTGCCAGCAGTGAAGAGGGGGCCTATGATTCACCCCTCCACTTT. This sequence encodes CASSEEGAYDSPLHF. V and J are TRBV6-1 and TRBJ1-6; TRBD1 agrees at 7 bases. Germline V lookup: CDR1 MNHNS, CDR2 SASEGT. The CDR3 sequence is 15 residues long.

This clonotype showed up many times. The CDR3 sequence is CASSLVQFAGELFF. In DNA form, the CDR3 reads TGTGCCAGCAGTTTGGTACAGTTCGCCGGGGAGCTGTTTTTT. V is TRBV28 and J is TRBJ2-2; no clear D. Germline CDR1 and CDR2: MDHEN and SYDVKM. This CDR3 is built from 14 residues. The V gene lost 3 bases and the J gene lost 6 bases, with 11 bases spanning the gap.

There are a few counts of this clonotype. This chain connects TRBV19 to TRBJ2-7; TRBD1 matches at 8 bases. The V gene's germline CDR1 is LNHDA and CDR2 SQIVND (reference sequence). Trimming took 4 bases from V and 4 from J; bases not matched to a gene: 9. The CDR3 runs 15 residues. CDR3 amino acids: CASSTYTGQDYEQYF. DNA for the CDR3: TGTGCCAGTAGTACCTACACGGGACAGGATTACGAGCAGTACTTC.

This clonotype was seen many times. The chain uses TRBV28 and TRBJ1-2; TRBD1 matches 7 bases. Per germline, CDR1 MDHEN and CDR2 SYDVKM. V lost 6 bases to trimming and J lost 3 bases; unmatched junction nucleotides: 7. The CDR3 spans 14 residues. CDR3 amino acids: CASSPSGGDYGYTF. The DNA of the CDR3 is TGTGCCAGCAGCCCCTCAGGGGGAGACTATGGCTACACCTTC.

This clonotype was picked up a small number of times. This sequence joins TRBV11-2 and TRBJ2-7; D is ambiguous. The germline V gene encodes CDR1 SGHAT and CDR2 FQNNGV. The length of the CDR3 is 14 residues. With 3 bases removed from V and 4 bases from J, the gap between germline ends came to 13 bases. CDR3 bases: TGTGCCAGCAGCTTTGCCGTTGGGGATTACGAGCAGTACTTC. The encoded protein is CASSFAVGDYEQYF.

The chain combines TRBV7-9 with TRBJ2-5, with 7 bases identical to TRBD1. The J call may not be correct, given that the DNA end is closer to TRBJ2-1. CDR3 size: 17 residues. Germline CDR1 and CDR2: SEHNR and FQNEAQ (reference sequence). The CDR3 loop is CASSSSRYRDSDLGQFF. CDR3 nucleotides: TGTGCCAGCAGCTCCAGCCGATACCGGGACAGCGATCTGGGGCAGTTCTTC.

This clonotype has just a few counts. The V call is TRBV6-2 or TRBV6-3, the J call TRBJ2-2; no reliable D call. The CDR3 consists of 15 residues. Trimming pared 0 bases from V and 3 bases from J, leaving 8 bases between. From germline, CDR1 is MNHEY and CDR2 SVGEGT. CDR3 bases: TGTGCCAGCAGTTACTCGCGTGGGGACACCGGGGAGCTGTTTTTT. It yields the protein CASSYSRGDTGELFF.

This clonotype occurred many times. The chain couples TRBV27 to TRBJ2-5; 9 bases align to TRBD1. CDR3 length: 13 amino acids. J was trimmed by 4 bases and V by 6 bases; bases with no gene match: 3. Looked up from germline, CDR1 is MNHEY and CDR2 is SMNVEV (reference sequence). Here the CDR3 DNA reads TGTGCCAGCAGCTGGGACAGGGCAGAGACCCAGTACTTC. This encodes CASSWDRAETQYF.

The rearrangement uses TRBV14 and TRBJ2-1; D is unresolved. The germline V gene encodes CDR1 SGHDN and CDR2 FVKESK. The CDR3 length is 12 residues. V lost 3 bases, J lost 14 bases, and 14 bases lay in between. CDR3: CASSQTLGIEFF. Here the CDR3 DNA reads TGTGCCAGCAGCCAGACACTTGGGATAGAGTTCTTC. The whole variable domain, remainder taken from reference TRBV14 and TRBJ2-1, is EAGVTQFPSHSVIEKGQTVTLRCDPISGHDNLYWYRRVMGKEIKFLLHFVKESKQDESGMPNNRFLAERTGGTYSTLKVQPAELEDSGVYFCASSQTLGIEFFGPGTRLTVL.

CDR3 loop: CASWKTSGMGDTQYF. CDR3 DNA sequence: TGTGCCAGCTGGAAGACTAGCGGGATGGGAGATACGCAGTATTTT. The J gene is TRBJ2-3, the V gene TRBV7-9; 11 bases are shared with TRBD2. In germline, CDR1 is SEHNR, CDR2 FQNEAQ (reference sequence). The CDR3 sequence is 15 residues long. With 8 bases clipped from V and 5 bases from J, the junction kept 9 bases outside the gene matches.

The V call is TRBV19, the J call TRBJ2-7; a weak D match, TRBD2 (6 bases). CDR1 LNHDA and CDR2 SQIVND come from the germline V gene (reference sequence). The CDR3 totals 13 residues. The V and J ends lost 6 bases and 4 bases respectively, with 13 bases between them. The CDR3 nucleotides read TGTGCCAGTAGCCCTGTTGGAGGGTACGAGCAGTACTTC. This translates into CASSPVGGYEQYF.

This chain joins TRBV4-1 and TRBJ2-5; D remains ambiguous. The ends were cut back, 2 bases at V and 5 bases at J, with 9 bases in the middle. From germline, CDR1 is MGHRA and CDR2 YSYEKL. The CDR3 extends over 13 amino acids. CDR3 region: CASSQRRAETQYF. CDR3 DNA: TGCGCCAGCAGCCAACGAAGGGCGGAGACCCAGTACTTC.

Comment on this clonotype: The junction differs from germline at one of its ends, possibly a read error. The CDR3 region is CAISPGLAAQETQYF. DNA of the CDR3: TGTGCCATCAGTCCGGGACTAGCGGCCCAAGAGACCCAGTACTTC. The rearrangement uses TRBV28 and TRBJ2-5; 11 bases map to TRBD2. The CDR3 covers 15 residues. Germline assignment: CDR1 MDHEN and CDR2 SYDVKM. Supplemented by reference TRBV28 and TRBJ2-5, the full variable domain reads DVKVTQSSRYLVKRTGEKVFLECVQDMDHENMFWYRQDPGLGLRLIYFSYDVKMKEKGDIPEGYSVSREKKERFSLILESASTNQTSMYLCAISPGLAAQETQYFGPGTRLLVL.

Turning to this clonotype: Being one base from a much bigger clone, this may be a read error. CDR3 nucleotides: TGTGCCAGCAGACAAACAGGGGCGGTCAACGAGCAGCACTTC. This encodes CASRQTGAVNEQHF. The chain carries TRBV11-2 and TRBJ2-5, with 7 nucleotides matching TRBD1. CDR3 size: 14 residues. Germline CDR1 reads SGHAT; CDR2 reads FQNNGV.

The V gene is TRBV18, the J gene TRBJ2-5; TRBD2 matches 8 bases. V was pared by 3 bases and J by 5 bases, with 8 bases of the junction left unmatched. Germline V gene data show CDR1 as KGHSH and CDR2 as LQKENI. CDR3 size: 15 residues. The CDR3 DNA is TGTGCCAGCTCACCGGCTTCCGGGGGGGAGGAGACCCAGTACTTC. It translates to CASSPASGGEETQYF.